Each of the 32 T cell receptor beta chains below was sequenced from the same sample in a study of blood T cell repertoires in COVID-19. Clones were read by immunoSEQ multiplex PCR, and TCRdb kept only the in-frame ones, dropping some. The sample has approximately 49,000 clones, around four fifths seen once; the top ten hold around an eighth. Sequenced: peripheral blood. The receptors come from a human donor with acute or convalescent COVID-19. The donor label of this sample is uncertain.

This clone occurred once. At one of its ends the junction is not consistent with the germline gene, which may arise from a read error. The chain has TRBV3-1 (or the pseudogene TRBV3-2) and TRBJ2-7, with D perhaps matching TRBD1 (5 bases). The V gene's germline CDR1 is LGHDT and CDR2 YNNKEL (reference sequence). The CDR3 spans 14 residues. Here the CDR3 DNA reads TGTGCCAGCAGTCAAGGGGCCGAAGATTACGAGCAGTACTTC. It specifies CASSQGAEDYEQYF.

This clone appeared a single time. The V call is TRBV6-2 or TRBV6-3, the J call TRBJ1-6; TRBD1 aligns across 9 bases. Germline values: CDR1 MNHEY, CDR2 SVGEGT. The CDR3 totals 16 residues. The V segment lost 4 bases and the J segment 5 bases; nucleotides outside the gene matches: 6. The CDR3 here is CASSSGTGWDNSPLHF. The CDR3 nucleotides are TGTGCCAGCAGTTCCGGGACAGGGTGGGATAATTCACCCCTCCACTTT.

CDR3 sequence reads: CASSQEPTGPEAFF. Written as DNA, the CDR3 is TGTGCCAGCAGCCAAGAGCCGACAGGGCCTGAAGCTTTCTTT. This chain joins TRBV4-2 and TRBJ1-1; 7 positions agree with TRBD1. The CDR3 totals 14 residues. V gave up 0 bases and J gave up 6 bases; unmatched junction bases: 4. Germline CDR1 reads LGHNA; CDR2 reads YNFKEQ.

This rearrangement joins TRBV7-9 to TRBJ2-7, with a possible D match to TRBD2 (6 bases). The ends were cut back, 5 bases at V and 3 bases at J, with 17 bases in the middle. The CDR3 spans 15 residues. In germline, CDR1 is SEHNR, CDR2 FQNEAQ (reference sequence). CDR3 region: CASSPSRDWGYEQYF. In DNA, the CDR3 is TGTGCCAGCAGCCCATCCCGGGACTGGGGCTACGAGCAGTACTTC.

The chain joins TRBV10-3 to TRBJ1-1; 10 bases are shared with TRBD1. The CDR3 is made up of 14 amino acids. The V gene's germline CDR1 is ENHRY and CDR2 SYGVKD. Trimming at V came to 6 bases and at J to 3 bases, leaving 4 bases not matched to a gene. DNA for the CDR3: TGTGCCATCAGCTCCGGGACAGGGGACACTGAAGCTTTCTTT. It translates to CAISSGTGDTEAFF.

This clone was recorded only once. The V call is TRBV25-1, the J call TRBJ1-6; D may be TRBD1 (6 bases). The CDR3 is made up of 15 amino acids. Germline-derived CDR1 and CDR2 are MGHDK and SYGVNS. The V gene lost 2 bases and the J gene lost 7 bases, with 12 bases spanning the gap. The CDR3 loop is CASSEAAGANSPLHF. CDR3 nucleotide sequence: TGTGCCAGCAGTGAAGCGGCAGGGGCAAATTCACCCCTCCACTTT.

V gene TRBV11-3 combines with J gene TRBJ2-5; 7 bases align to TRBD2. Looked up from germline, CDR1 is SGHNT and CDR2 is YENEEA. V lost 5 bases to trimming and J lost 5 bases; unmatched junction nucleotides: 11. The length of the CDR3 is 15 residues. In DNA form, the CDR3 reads TGTGCCAGCAGCCCACCCGAGGCGGGAGATGAGACCCAGTACTTC. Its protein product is CASSPPEAGDETQYF.

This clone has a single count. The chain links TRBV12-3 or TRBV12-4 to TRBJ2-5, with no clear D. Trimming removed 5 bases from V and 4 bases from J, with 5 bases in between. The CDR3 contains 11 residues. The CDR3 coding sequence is TGTGCCAGCAGTCCCCGAGAGACCCAGTACTTC. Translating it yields CASSPRETQYF.

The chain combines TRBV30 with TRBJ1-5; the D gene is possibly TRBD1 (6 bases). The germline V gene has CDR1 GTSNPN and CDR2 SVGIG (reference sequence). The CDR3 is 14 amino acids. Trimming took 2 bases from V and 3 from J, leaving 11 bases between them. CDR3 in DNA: TGTGCCTGGAGTTACAGGGCCCCCAATCAGCCCCAGCATTTT. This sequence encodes CAWSYRAPNQPQHF.

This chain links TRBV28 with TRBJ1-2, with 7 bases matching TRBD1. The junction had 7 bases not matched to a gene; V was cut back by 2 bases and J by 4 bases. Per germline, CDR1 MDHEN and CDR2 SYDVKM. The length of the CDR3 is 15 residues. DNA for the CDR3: TGTGCCAGCAGTTTACAACAGGGGAGGAGCTATGGCTACACCTTC. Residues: CASSLQQGRSYGYTF.

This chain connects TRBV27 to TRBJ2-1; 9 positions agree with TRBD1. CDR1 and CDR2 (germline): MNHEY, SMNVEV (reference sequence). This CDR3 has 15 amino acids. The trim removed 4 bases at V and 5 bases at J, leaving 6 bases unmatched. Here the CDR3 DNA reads TGTGCCAGCAGTTCGGGGACAGGGTTTCACAATGAGCAGTTCTTC. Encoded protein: CASSSGTGFHNEQFF.

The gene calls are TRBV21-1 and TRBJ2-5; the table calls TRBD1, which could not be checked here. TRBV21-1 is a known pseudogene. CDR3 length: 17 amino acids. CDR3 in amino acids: CASSKNRGKGLQETQYF. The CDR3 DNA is TGTGCCAGCAGCAAGAACAGGGGAAAGGGGCTACAAGAGACCCAGTACTTC.

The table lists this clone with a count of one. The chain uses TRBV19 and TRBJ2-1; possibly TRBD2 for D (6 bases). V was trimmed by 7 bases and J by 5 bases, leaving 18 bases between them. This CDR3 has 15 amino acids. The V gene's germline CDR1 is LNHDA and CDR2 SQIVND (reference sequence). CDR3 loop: CASTSRGSSNNEQFF. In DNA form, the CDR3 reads TGTGCCAGTACTAGCCGGGGGAGTAGCAACAATGAGCAGTTCTTC.

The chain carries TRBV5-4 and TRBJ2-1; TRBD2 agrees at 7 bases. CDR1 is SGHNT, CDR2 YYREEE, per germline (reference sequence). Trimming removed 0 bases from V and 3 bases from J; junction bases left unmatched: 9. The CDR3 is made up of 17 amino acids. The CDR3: CASSLELTSASYNEQFF. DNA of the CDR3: TGTGCCAGCAGCTTGGAACTAACTAGCGCCAGCTACAATGAGCAGTTCTTC.

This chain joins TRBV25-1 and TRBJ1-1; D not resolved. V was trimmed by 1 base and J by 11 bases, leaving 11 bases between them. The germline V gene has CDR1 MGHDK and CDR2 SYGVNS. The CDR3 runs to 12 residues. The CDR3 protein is CASSEFLGRAFF. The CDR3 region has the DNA TGTGCCAGCAGTGAATTTTTAGGGAGGGCTTTCTTT.

CDR3 bases: TGTGCCAGCAGCTCAGGGGCTGATTACACCATATATTTT. This translates into CASSSGADYTIYF. The rearrangement joins TRBV28 to TRBJ1-3; the D gene is possibly TRBD1 (6 bases). V was cut by 6 bases and J by 8 bases, with 14 bases left in between. Germline V gene sequence: CDR1 MDHEN, CDR2 SYDVKM. The CDR3 spans 13 residues. Full variable domain (rest looked up from reference TRBV28 and TRBJ1-3): DVKVTQSSRYLVKRTGEKVFLECVQDMDHENMFWYRQDPGLGLRLIYFSYDVKMKEKGDIPEGYSVSREKKERFSLILESASTNQTSMYLCASSSGADYTIYFGEGSWLTVV.

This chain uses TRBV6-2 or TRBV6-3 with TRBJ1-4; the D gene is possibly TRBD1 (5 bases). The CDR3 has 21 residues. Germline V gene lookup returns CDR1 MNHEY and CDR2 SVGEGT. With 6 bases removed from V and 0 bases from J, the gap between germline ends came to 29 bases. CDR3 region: CASSPIPPAGVRVATNEKLFF. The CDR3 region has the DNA TGTGCCAGCAGCCCCATACCTCCGGCGGGGGTCCGGGTTGCAACTAATGAAAAACTGTTTTTT.

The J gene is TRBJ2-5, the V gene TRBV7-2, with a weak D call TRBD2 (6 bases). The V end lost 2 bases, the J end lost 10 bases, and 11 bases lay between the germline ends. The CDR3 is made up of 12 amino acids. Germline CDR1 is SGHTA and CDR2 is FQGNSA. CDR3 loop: CASSLKLGGQYF. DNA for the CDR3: TGTGCCAGCAGCTTAAAGTTGGGGGGCCAGTACTTC.

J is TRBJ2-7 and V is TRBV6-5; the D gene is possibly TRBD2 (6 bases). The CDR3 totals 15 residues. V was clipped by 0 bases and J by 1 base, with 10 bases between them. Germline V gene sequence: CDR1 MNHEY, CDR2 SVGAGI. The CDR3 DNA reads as TGTGCCAGCAGTTACTCTAGCGGAGCATCCTACGAGCAGTACTTC. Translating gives CASSYSSGASYEQYF.

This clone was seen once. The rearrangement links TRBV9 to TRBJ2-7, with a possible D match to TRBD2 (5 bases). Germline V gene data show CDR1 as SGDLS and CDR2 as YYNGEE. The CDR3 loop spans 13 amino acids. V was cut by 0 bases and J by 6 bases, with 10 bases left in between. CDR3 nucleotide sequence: TGTGCCAGCAGCGTAGGGCTGAGGGCCGAGCAGTACTTC. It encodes CASSVGLRAEQYF.

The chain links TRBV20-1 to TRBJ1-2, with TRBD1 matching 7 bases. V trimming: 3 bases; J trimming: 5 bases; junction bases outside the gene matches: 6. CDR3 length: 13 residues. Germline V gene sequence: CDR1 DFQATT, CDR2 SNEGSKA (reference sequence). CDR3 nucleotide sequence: TGCAGTGCTAGTAACCAGGGGGAATATGGCTACACCTTC. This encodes CSASNQGEYGYTF.

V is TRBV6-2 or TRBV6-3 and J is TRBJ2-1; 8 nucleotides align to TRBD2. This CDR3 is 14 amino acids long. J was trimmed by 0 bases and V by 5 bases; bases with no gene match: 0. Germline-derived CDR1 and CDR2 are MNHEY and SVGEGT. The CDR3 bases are TGTGCCAGCAGTAGCGGGAGCTCCTACAATGAGCAGTTCTTC. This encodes CASSSGSSYNEQFF.

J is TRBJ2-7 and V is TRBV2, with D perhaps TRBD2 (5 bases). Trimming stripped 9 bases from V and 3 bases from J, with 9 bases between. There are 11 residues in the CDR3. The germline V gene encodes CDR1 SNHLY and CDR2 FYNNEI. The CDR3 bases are TGTGCCAGTAGGAGGAACTACGAGCAGTACTTC. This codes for CASRRNYEQYF.

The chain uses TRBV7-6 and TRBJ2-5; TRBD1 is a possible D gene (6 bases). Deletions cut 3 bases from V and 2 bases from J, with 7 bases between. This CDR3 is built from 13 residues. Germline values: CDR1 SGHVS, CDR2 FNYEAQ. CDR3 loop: CASSLDRQETQYF. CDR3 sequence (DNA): TGTGCCAGCAGCTTGGACAGACAAGAGACCCAGTACTTC.

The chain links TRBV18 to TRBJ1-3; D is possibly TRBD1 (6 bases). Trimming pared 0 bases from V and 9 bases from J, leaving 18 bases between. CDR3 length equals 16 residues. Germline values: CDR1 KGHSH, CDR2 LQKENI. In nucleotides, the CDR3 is TGTGCCAGCTCACCACCGCAGGGGCAGGCGACCTCCACCATATATTTT. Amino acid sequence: CASSPPQGQATSTIYF.

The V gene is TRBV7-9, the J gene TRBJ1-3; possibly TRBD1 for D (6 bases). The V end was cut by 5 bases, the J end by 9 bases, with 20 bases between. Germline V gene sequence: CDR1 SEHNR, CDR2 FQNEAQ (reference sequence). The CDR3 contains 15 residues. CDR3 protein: CASSDTGTFTGTIYF. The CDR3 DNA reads TGTGCCAGCAGCGACACCGGGACATTTACCGGCACCATATATTTT.

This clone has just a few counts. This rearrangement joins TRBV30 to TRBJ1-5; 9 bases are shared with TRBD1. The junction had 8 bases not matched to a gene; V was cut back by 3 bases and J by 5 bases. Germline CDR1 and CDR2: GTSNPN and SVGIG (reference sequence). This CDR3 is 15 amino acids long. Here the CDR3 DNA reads TGTGCCTGGAGCTCCCGGGACAGGGCCCATCAGCCCCAGCATTTT. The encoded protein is CAWSSRDRAHQPQHF.

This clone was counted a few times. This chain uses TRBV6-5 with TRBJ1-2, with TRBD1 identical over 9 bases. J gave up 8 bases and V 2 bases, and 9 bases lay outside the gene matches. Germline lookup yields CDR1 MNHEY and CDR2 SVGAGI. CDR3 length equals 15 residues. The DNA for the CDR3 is TGTGCCAGCAGTTACCGGGACAGGGTGATTGAAGGCTACACCTTC. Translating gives CASSYRDRVIEGYTF.

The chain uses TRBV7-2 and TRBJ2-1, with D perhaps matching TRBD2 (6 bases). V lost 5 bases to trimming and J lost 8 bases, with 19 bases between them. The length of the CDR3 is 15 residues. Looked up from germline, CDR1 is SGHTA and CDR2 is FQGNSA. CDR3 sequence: CASSPLWGVGHEQFF. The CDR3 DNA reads TGTGCCAGCAGCCCGCTTTGGGGGGTGGGGCATGAGCAGTTCTTC.

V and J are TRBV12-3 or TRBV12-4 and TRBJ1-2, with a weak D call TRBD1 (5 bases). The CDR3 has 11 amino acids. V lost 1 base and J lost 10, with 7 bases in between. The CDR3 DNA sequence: TGTGCCAGCAGTTTAGGGGGCTTCTACACCTTC. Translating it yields CASSLGGFYTF.

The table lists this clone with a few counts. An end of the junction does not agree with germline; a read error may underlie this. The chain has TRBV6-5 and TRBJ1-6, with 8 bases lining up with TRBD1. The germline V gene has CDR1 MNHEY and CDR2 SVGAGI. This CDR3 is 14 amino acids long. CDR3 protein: CASSRTGNNSPLHF. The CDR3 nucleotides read TGTGCCAGCAGTCGGACAGGGAATAACTCACCCCTCCACTTT.

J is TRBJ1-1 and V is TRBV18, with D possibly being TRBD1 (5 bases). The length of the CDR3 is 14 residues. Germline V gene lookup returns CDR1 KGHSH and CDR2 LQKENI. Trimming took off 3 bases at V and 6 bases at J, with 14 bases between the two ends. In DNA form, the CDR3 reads TGTGCCAGCTCACCGACAGCTATGAAGTCTGAAGCTTTCTTT. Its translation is CASSPTAMKSEAFF. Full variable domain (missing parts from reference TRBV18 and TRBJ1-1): NAGVMQNPRHLVRRRGQEARLRCSPMKGHSHVYWYRQLPEEGLKFMVYLQKENIIDESGMPKERFSAEFPKEGPSILRIQQVVRGDSAAYFCASSPTAMKSEAFFGQGTRLTVV.